Shown below are 17 T cell receptor beta chains from a single sample sequenced in a study of blood T cell repertoires in COVID-19. Assay: immunoSEQ multiplex PCR; the TCRdb copy retains only in-frame clones and omits some. The table includes 150,000 to 200,000 clones, roughly 86% detected once. The material sequenced was peripheral blood. The receptor source for this set is a man between 65 and 85 years old with acute or convalescent COVID-19.

V usage is TRBV7-3 and J usage is TRBJ2-2; D gene ambiguous. This CDR3 contains 14 residues. V was cut by 3 bases and J by 3 bases, with 8 bases left in between. Germline V gene lookup returns CDR1 SGHTA and CDR2 FQGTGA. The CDR3 loop is CASSFRSDTGELFF. In DNA form, the CDR3 reads TGTGCCAGCAGCTTCAGGTCGGACACCGGGGAGCTGTTTTTT.

The V and J genes are TRBV7-9 and TRBJ1-1; possibly TRBD1 for D (5 bases). V lost 5 bases and J 3 bases, leaving 13 bases between the germline ends. There are 14 residues in the CDR3. Germline V gene lookup returns CDR1 SEHNR and CDR2 FQNEAQ (reference sequence). CDR3 in amino acids: CASSRGGDDTEAFF. As DNA, the CDR3 is TGTGCCAGCAGCCGGGGGGGAGATGACACTGAAGCTTTCTTT.

The chain joins TRBV2 to TRBJ2-2; D remains unclear. Germline CDR1 SNHLY, CDR2 FYNNEI. Trimming took off 8 bases at V and 6 bases at J, with 7 bases between the two ends. CDR3 length equals 11 residues. The CDR3, as DNA: TGTGCCAGCGGTGTCGCCGGGGAGCTGTTTTTT. It codes for CASGVAGELFF. The full variable domain, completed using reference TRBV2 and TRBJ2-2, is EPEVTQTPSHQVTQMGQEVILRCVPISNHLYFYWYRQILGQKVEFLVSFYNNEISEKSEIFDDQFSVERPDGSNFTLKIRSTKLEDSAMYFCASGVAGELFFGEGSRLTVL.

The V gene is TRBV6-1, the J gene TRBJ2-5; 8 nucleotides align to TRBD2. V gave up 2 bases and J gave up 2 bases; unmatched junction bases: 4. From germline, CDR1 is MNHNS and CDR2 SASEGT. The CDR3 runs 15 residues. For the CDR3, the DNA is TGTGCCAGCAGTGAAACGGGGACTAGTCAAGAGACCCAGTACTTC. It translates to CASSETGTSQETQYF.

The chain recombines TRBV21-1 with TRBJ2-7; TRBD2, the D gene given by the table, was not confirmed from the DNA. TRBV21-1 is a pseudogene. CDR3 length equals 15 residues. The CDR3 nucleotides read TGTGCCAGCGGGGTAAACCCTCGGAGGGCCTACGAGCAGTACTTC. Protein: CASGVNPRRAYEQYF.

The rearrangement links TRBV5-6 to TRBJ1-1; D unresolved. V gave up 0 bases and J gave up 5 bases, with 11 bases separating them. The CDR3 length is 14 residues. Germline CDR1 reads SGHDT; CDR2 reads YYEEEE. The CDR3 sequence: CASSLVPGMTEAFF. The CDR3 nucleotides read TGTGCCAGCAGCTTGGTGCCGGGAATGACTGAAGCTTTCTTT.

The chain is built from TRBV15 and TRBJ2-3; D perhaps matches TRBD1 (5 bases). The CDR3 loop spans 16 amino acids. The germline V gene encodes CDR1 LNHNV and CDR2 YYDKDF (reference sequence). The ends were cut back, 1 base at V and 4 bases at J, with 15 bases in the middle. The chain's CDR3 is CATSRGLDSRADTQYF. The CDR3 DNA reads TGTGCCACCAGCAGAGGACTTGACAGCCGGGCAGATACGCAGTATTTT.

The chain links TRBV6-5 to TRBJ1-2, with D perhaps TRBD1 (5 bases). V was cut by 5 bases and J by 1 base, with 8 bases left in between. Germline V gives CDR1 MNHEY, CDR2 SVGAGI. The CDR3 covers 13 residues. This chain's CDR3 is CASSLTDNYGYTF. Here the CDR3 DNA reads TGTGCCAGCAGTCTGACAGATAACTATGGCTACACCTTC.

The chain links TRBV3-1 (or the pseudogene TRBV3-2) to TRBJ2-1; the D gene is possibly TRBD2 (6 bases). V dropped 4 bases and J dropped 4 bases, with 17 bases sitting between them. Germline CDR1 is LGHDT and CDR2 is YNNKEL (reference sequence). The CDR3 loop spans 16 amino acids. CDR3 coding DNA: TGTGCCAGCAGCCTTAACCTCTGGACTACATACAATGAGCAGTTCTTC. It specifies CASSLNLWTTYNEQFF.

The rearrangement uses TRBV10-3 and TRBJ2-7; D uncertain. CDR1 ENHRY and CDR2 SYGVKD come from the germline V gene. V was pared by 4 bases and J by 2 bases, with 12 bases between. This CDR3 comprises 14 residues. The CDR3 DNA follows: TGTGCCATCAGTGTGACAACAGACACCTACGAGCAGTACTTC. Translated: CAISVTTDTYEQYF.

The gene calls are TRBV7-2 and TRBJ1-1; D perhaps matches TRBD1 (6 bases). V was trimmed by 5 bases and J by 4 bases, leaving 14 bases between them. The V gene's germline CDR1 is SGHTA and CDR2 FQGNSA. There are 14 residues in the CDR3. CDR3 sequence reads: CASSQQGRGTEAFF. DNA for the CDR3: TGTGCCAGCAGCCAACAGGGTAGAGGCACTGAAGCTTTCTTT.

The J gene is TRBJ1-4, the V gene TRBV19; TRBD1 aligns across 10 bases. The germline gives CDR1 LNHDA, CDR2 SQIVND (reference sequence). This CDR3 region has 17 residues. V gave up 10 bases and J gave up 8 bases; unmatched junction bases: 19. The CDR3 sequence is CATLGDRGRNNYEKLFF. CDR3 nucleotides: TGTGCCACCCTAGGGGACAGGGGCCGCAATAACTACGAAAAACTGTTTTTT.

The V gene is TRBV19, the J gene TRBJ2-2; D is ambiguous. V lost 5 bases to trimming and J lost 3 bases, with 13 bases between them. This CDR3 has 15 amino acids. Germline-derived CDR1 and CDR2 are LNHDA and SQIVND (reference sequence). CDR3 sequence: CASSSPSVYTGELFF. In DNA form, the CDR3 reads TGTGCCAGTAGTTCCCCCTCAGTGTACACCGGGGAGCTGTTTTTT.

The chain employs TRBV28 and TRBJ1-3; TRBD1 aligns across 7 bases. Losses at the gene ends were 10 bases for V and 0 bases for J; bases not matched to a gene: 9. The CDR3 runs 15 residues. The germline CDR1 and CDR2 sequences are MDHEN and SYDVKM. Written as DNA, the CDR3 is TGTGCCACTGGACAGGTGGTTTTCTCTGGAAACACCATATATTTT. This translates into CATGQVVFSGNTIYF.

The chain joins TRBV29-1 to TRBJ2-7; 8 bases fit TRBD1. Germline CDR1 reads SQVTM; CDR2 reads ANQGSEA. V lost 2 bases to trimming and J lost 0 bases; unmatched junction nucleotides: 9. The length of the CDR3 is 16 residues. The CDR3 sequence is CSVERDDTGGSYEQYF. The CDR3 DNA is TGCAGCGTTGAAAGGGATGATACAGGGGGCTCCTACGAGCAGTACTTC.

The chain recombines TRBV2 with TRBJ2-5, with TRBD2 matching over 11 bases. The trim removed 7 bases at V and 7 bases at J, leaving 8 bases unmatched. The germline V gene has CDR1 SNHLY and CDR2 FYNNEI. The CDR3 loop spans 14 amino acids. The CDR3 DNA reads as TGTGCCAGCATCCAGACTAGCGGGACGGGGACCCAGTACTTC. This gives the protein CASIQTSGTGTQYF. Looking up the rest from reference TRBV2 and TRBJ2-5 gives the full variable domain: EPEVTQTPSHQVTQMGQEVILRCVPISNHLYFYWYRQILGQKVEFLVSFYNNEISEKSEIFDDQFSVERPDGSNFTLKIRSTKLEDSAMYFCASIQTSGTGTQYFGPGTRLLVL.

The chain combines TRBV11-2 with TRBJ2-1; 8 bases are a match to TRBD2. V shed 4 bases, J shed 4 bases, and the junction held 12 bases outside the gene matches. The CDR3 totals 17 residues. Looked up from germline, CDR1 is SGHAT and CDR2 is FQNNGV. The CDR3 region has the DNA TGTGCCAGCAGCTCTCTAGCCGGGAGGGCCGTTTACAATGAGCAGTTCTTC. Protein: CASSSLAGRAVYNEQFF.